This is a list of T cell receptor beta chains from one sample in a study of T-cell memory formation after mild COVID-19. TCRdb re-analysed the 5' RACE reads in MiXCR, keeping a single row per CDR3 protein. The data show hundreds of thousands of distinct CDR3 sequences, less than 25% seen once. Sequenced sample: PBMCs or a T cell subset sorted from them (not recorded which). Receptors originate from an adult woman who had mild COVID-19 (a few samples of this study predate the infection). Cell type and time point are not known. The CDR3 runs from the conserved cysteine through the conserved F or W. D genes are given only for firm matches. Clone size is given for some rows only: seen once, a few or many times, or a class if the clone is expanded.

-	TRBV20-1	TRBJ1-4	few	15	TGCAGTGCTAGGAGCATCCCCTCCGGGAGTGAAAAACTGTTTTTT	CSARSIPSGSEKLFF
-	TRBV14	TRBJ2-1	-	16	TGTGCCAGCAGCCAAGTTACTACCATTAGGGACAATGAGCAGTTCTTC	CASSQVTTIRDNEQFF
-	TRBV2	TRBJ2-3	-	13	TGTGCCAGCAGTGGCCTTGCCGCAGATACGCAGTATTTT	CASSGLAADTQYF
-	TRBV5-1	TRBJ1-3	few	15	TGCGCCAGCAGCATAACGACCGGAGTTGGAAACACCATATATTTT	CASSITTGVGNTIYF
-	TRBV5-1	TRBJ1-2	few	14	TGCGCCAGCACCCGGGACGGCAGGGATTATGGCTACACCTTC	CASTRDGRDYGYTF
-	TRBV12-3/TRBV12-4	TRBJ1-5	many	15	TGTGCCAGCAGTTTACAGGGGCTTGGGAATCAGCCCCAGCATTTT	CASSLQGLGNQPQHF
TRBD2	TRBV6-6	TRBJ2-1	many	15	TGTGCCAGCAGAACCGGGACTAGCGTCGCGGGTGAGCAGTTCTTC	CASRTGTSVAGEQFF
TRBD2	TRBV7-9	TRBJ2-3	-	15	TGTGCCAGCAGGACCAGCGGGGACTTCACAGATACGCAGTATTTT	CASRTSGDFTDTQYF
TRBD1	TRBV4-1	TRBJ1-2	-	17	TGCGCCAGCAGCTCTGAAATACCGGGACAGCCACTCTATGGCTACACCTTC	CASSSEIPGQPLYGYTF
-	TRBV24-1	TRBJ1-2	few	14	TGTGCCACCAGTGATATTGGGGGGCCGGGAGGCTACACCTTC	CATSDIGGPGGYTF
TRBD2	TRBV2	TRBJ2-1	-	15	TGTGCCAGCAGTGTGGAGGCTAGCGGGAGCGGTGAGCAGTTCTTC	CASSVEASGSGEQFF
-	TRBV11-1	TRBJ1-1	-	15	TGTGCCAGCAGCTTACAGGGCTTGCCGAACACTGAAGCTTTCTTT	CASSLQGLPNTEAFF
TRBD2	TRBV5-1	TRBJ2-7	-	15	TGCGCCAGCAGCTTAAGCGGGGGGCCAATCTACGAGCAGTACTTC	CASSLSGGPIYEQYF
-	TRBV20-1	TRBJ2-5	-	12	TGCAGTGCTAGCGAGAACCAAGAGACCCAGTACTTC	CSASENQETQYF
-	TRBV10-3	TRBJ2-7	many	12	TGTGCCATCGGGGAGAGCTCCTACGAGCAGTACTTC	CAIGESSYEQYF
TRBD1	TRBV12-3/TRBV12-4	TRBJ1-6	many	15	TGTGCCAGCAGTCCGAGGGACAGTCAGAATTCACCCCTCCACTTT	CASSPRDSQNSPLHF
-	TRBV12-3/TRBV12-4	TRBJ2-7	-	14	TGTGCCAGCAGTTTTTCCGGATGGGGTTACGAGCAGTACTTC	CASSFSGWGYEQYF
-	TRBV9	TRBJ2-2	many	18	TGTGCCAGCAGCCTCTCCCATCGGGACTCAAAGCCGACCGGGGAGCTGTTTTTT	CASSLSHRDSKPTGELFF
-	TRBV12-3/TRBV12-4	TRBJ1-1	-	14	TGTGCCAGCAGCCCTGTATCCGGGTGGACTGAAGCTTTCTTT	CASSPVSGWTEAFF
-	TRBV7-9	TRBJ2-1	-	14	TGTGCCAGCAGCCACGGAGGGGTTGGCAATGAGCAGTTCTTC	CASSHGGVGNEQFF
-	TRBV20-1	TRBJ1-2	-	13	TGCAGTGCTAGGGGATTTGCTAACTATGGCTACACCTTC	CSARGFANYGYTF
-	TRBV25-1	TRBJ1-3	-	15	TGTGCCAGCAGTGAATGGGCAGGGTCCGGAAACACCATATATTTT	CASSEWAGSGNTIYF
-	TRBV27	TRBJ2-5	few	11	TGTGCCAGCTGGACCGGGGAGACCCAGTACTTC	CASWTGETQYF
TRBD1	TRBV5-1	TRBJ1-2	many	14	TGCGCCAGCAGCTTGACAGGGGGAGGCTATGGCTACACCTTC	CASSLTGGGYGYTF
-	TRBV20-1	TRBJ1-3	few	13	TGCAGTGCTAGTTCGGGGGATGGAAACACCATATATTTT	CSASSGDGNTIYF